The clone carrying this T cell receptor beta chain was found a few times. This record belongs to a study of T-cell reconstitution after alpha-beta-depleted transplantation in children. Researchers prepared the TCRbeta library using unique molecular identifiers, the study reports. TCRdb re-called the PCR reads through MiXCR, storing one row per CDR3 protein. The sample yields about 420,000 distinct CDR3 sequences, 15% to 20% seen once. From germline, CDR1 is LGHNA and CDR2 YNFKEQ. The CDR3 consists of 16 residues. Losses at the gene ends were 2 bases for V and 2 bases for J; bases not matched to a gene: 7.

The chain employs TRBV4-2 and TRBJ2-7, with 9 bases fitting TRBD2. The specimen was PBMCs, mostly from graft donor cells, collected 360 days after TCRalphabeta/CD19-depleted stem cell transplant. This receptor was taken from a boy in the first two years of life who had a stem cell transplant for Wiskott-Aldrich syndrome, so the T cells may come from the graft donor. In nucleotides, the CDR3 is TGTGCCAGCAGCCAACCAGCGGGGGGACCTACCTACGAGCAGTACTTC. Protein sequence: CASSQPAGGPTYEQYF.